Below, 26 T cell receptor beta chains from the same sample are listed, as sequenced in a study of CD8 T cells in ankylosing spondylitis (dated by TCRdb to about 2017). The paper as a whole reports these results and caveats: A TCR beta motif made up of about eight highly homologous amino acid variants appeared to be characteristic of blood from ankylosing spondylitis patients.

These receptors' targets are unknown. Receptor libraries were prepared by 5' RACE. The run used an Illumina HiSeq 2500. TCRdb applied fastp at Q25 and MiXCR to the public reads, then kept only in-frame beta chains. Identical CDR3 protein sequences are pooled into one entry, listed with their most common genes and DNA. The table for this sample lists some 130,000 distinct CDR3 sequences; approximately 17% of them were counted only once. The top ten constitute 30% to 35% of the sample. Specimen: blood, either unsorted or a sorted T cell fraction (not recorded which). These TCRs come from a male donor with ankylosing spondylitis.

V usage is TRBV7-9 and J usage is TRBJ1-2, with D unresolved. This CDR3 spans 14 amino acids. The germline V gene has CDR1 SEHNR and CDR2 FQNEAQ (reference sequence). Trimming cost V 1 base and J 1 base, with 7 bases left between them. CDR3 region: CASSLVEDNYGYTF. The CDR3 region has the DNA TGTGCCAGCAGCTTAGTGGAGGATAACTATGGCTACACCTTC.

V gene TRBV10-2 combines with J gene TRBJ2-1; D is possibly TRBD1 (6 bases). CDR1 is WSHSY, CDR2 SAAADI, per germline. Trimming took off 9 bases at V and 2 bases at J, with 11 bases between the two ends. This CDR3 has 13 residues. This CDR3 reads CASTGFPYNEQFF. For the CDR3, the DNA is TGCGCCAGTACAGGGTTCCCCTACAATGAGCAGTTCTTC.

This clonotype was seen a few times. The chain carries TRBV7-9 and TRBJ2-7, with 9 positions matching TRBD1. This CDR3 is built from 15 residues. The V gene end was trimmed by 5 bases and the J gene end by 4 bases; junction bases not matched to a gene: 9. The germline V gene has CDR1 SEHNR and CDR2 FQNEAQ (reference sequence). CDR3 bases: TGTGCCAGCAGCGAAGGGACAGGGTTATTGTACGAGCAGTACTTC. It yields the protein CASSEGTGLLYEQYF.

This clonotype was seen a handful of times. The chain uses TRBV7-7 and TRBJ2-5; D is possibly TRBD1 (6 bases). This CDR3 contains 15 residues. Trimming removed 5 bases at V and 4 bases at J, with 17 bases between. CDR1 and CDR2 from the germline V gene are SSHAT and FNYEAQ (reference sequence). CDR3 sequence (DNA): TGTGCCAGCAGCCATAACACAGGGTTTGGAGAGACCCAGTACTTC. This sequence encodes CASSHNTGFGETQYF.

The chain carries TRBV27 and TRBJ2-1, with 9 bases matching TRBD2. Trimming cost V 5 bases and J 4 bases; bases outside gene matches: 6. The length of the CDR3 is 15 residues. Germline CDR1 MNHEY, CDR2 SMNVEV (reference sequence). The chain's CDR3 is CASSKGTSSYNEQFF. CDR3 coding DNA: TGTGCCAGCAGTAAGGGGACTAGCTCTTACAATGAGCAGTTCTTC.

This clonotype showed up just a few times. The V gene is TRBV11-2, the J gene TRBJ2-2, with D tentatively TRBD1 (6 bases). The CDR3 loop spans 16 amino acids. Germline V gene sequence: CDR1 SGHAT, CDR2 FQNNGV. V lost 0 bases and J lost 7, with 15 bases in between. CDR3 amino acids: CASSLEGAGWNGELFF. CDR3 bases: TGTGCCAGCAGCTTAGAGGGGGCAGGTTGGAACGGGGAGCTGTTTTTT. The full variable domain, its missing parts supplied by reference TRBV11-2 and TRBJ2-2, is EAGVAQSPRYKIIEKRQSVAFWCNPISGHATLYWYQQILGQGPKLLIQFQNNGVVDDSQLPKDRFSAERLKGVDSTLKIQPAKLEDSAVYLCASSLEGAGWNGELFFGEGSRLTVL.

This clonotype was seen repeatedly, ten times or more. The chain combines TRBV3-1 with TRBJ1-2; no definite D call. The germline V gene has CDR1 LGHDT and CDR2 YNNKEL (reference sequence). CDR3 length: 16 amino acids. Trimming took off 1 base at V and 2 bases at J, with 14 bases between the two ends. CDR3 DNA sequence: TGTGCCAGCAGCCAAGTGGCGGGTGGAAGCAACTATGGCTACACCTTC. This gives the protein CASSQVAGGSNYGYTF.

This clonotype showed up just a few times. The chain employs TRBV7-6 and TRBJ2-2; 13 bases map to TRBD2. The CDR3 is 16 amino acids. V was pared by 5 bases and J by 7 bases, with 7 bases of the junction left unmatched. The germline gives CDR1 SGHVS, CDR2 FNYEAQ. The CDR3 here is CASSRTSGRADGELFF. As DNA, the CDR3 is TGTGCCAGCAGCCGTACTAGCGGGAGGGCCGACGGGGAGCTGTTTTTT. Variable domain in full (rest from reference TRBV7-6 and TRBJ2-2): GAGVSQSPRYKVTKRGQDVALRCDPISGHVSLYWYRQALGQGPEFLTYFNYEAQQDKSGLPNDRFSAERPEGSISTLTIQRTEQRDSAMYRCASSRTSGRADGELFFGEGSRLTVL.

V is TRBV7-8 and J is TRBJ2-3; no firm D call. Between the trimmed V and J ends, which lost 0 bases and 5 bases, there was a span of 9 bases. CDR3 length: 14 residues. Germline V gives CDR1 SGHVS, CDR2 FQNEAQ. The CDR3: CASSLASTRDTQYF. The CDR3 DNA sequence: TGTGCCAGCAGCTTAGCGAGCACTCGAGATACGCAGTATTTT.

J is TRBJ1-1 and V is TRBV12-3 or TRBV12-4; possibly TRBD1 for D (5 bases). Trimming took 6 bases from V and 7 from J, leaving 12 bases between them. This CDR3 contains 12 residues. This CDR3 is CASSPRQIEAFF. CDR3 nucleotide sequence: TGTGCCAGCAGCCCACGACAGATTGAAGCTTTCTTT.

This clonotype has a count of ten or more. This chain joins TRBV29-1 and TRBJ1-1, with 8 nucleotides matching TRBD1. In germline, CDR1 is SQVTM, CDR2 ANQGSEA. The CDR3 covers 11 residues. The junction had 3 bases not matched to a gene; V was cut back by 5 bases and J by 7 bases. The CDR3 nucleotides read TGCAGCGTTTTCGACAGGGGTGAAGCTTTCTTT. Translation: CSVFDRGEAFF.

This CDR3 reads CASSMGLAAGDTQYF. Here the CDR3 DNA reads TGTGCCAGCAGCATGGGACTAGCGGCGGGGGATACGCAGTATTTT. This chain links TRBV7-2 with TRBJ2-3, with TRBD2 identical over 11 bases. V lost 5 bases, J lost 6 bases, and 7 bases stayed unmatched. The germline gives CDR1 SGHTA, CDR2 FQGNSA. The length of the CDR3 is 15 residues.

The V gene is TRBV10-3, the J gene TRBJ2-2, with a tentative D call TRBD2 (6 bases). CDR3 length equals 14 residues. Germline V gives CDR1 ENHRY, CDR2 SYGVKD. Trimming stripped 0 bases from V and 7 bases from J, with 9 bases between. The CDR3 DNA is TGTGCCATCAGTGAGTCCGGGGGAGGCGGGGAGCTGTTTTTT. Protein: CAISESGGGGELFF.

This clonotype was observed a few times. This chain joins TRBV2 and TRBJ1-3, with D hard to call. Germline V gene sequence: CDR1 SNHLY, CDR2 FYNNEI. V gave up 5 bases and J gave up 0 bases, with 8 bases separating them. This CDR3 is 14 amino acids long. CDR3 protein: CASSRRDSGNTIYF. CDR3 DNA sequence: TGTGCCAGCAGTAGACGGGACTCTGGAAACACCATATATTTT. Complete variable domain (other parts from reference TRBV2 and TRBJ1-3): EPEVTQTPSHQVTQMGQEVILRCVPISNHLYFYWYRQILGQKVEFLVSFYNNEISEKSEIFDDQFSVERPDGSNFTLKIRSTKLEDSAMYFCASSRRDSGNTIYFGEGSWLTVV.

This clonotype has just a few counts. V gene TRBV7-9 combines with J gene TRBJ2-2, with D possibly being TRBD2 (6 bases). The ends were cut back, 5 bases at V and 4 bases at J, with 14 bases in the middle. Per the germline V gene, CDR1 is SEHNR and CDR2 is FQNEAQ (reference sequence). The CDR3 runs 15 residues. CDR3 residues: CASSLPDSGTGELFF. The DNA of the CDR3 is TGTGCCAGCAGCCTCCCGGATAGCGGCACCGGGGAGCTGTTTTTT.

The V and J genes are TRBV2 and TRBJ2-3, with TRBD2 as a possible D gene (5 bases). Germline CDR1 and CDR2: SNHLY and FYNNEI. The CDR3 sequence is 16 residues long. Between the trimmed V and J ends, which lost 5 bases and 6 bases, there was a span of 21 bases. CDR3 sequence: CASSRSMLARRDTQYF. For the CDR3, the DNA is TGTGCCAGCAGTCGAAGCATGCTAGCACGTAGGGATACGCAGTATTTT.

In its sample, this clonotype was seen a few times. This chain connects TRBV14 to TRBJ2-1; no definite D call. CDR1 and CDR2 from the germline V gene are SGHDN and FVKESK. The CDR3 sequence is 18 residues long. The V end lost 1 base, the J end lost 1 base, and 17 bases lay between the germline ends. The CDR3 coding sequence is TGTGCCAGCAGCCAAGCTCCCTCCTGGCGGTTGTCCTACAATGAGCAGTTCTTC. Its protein is CASSQAPSWRLSYNEQFF.

The rearrangement joins TRBV28 to TRBJ2-4; TRBD2 matches 13 bases. V shed 5 bases and J 7 bases; nucleotides not matched to a gene: 14. The germline CDR1 and CDR2 sequences are MDHEN and SYDVKM. The CDR3 is 18 residues long. CDR3 residues: CASSIGLAGEAKANIQYF. CDR3 nucleotides: TGTGCCAGCAGTATCGGACTAGCGGGAGAAGCCAAAGCCAACATTCAGTACTTC.

CDR3 coding DNA: TGTGCCAGCAGTTACGACAGGGTCGAGCAGTACTTC. Its protein is CASSYDRVEQYF. The gene calls are TRBV6-5 and TRBJ2-7; the match to TRBD1 covers 7 bases. J gave up 6 bases and V 2 bases, and 1 base lay outside the gene matches. This CDR3 contains 12 residues. Germline V CDR1 and CDR2: MNHEY, SVGAGI.

The CDR3 here is CASSVGAYTEAFF. DNA of the CDR3: TGTGCCAGCAGCGTAGGGGCCTACACTGAAGCTTTCTTT. The chain links TRBV9 to TRBJ1-1; the D is unclear. CDR3 length: 13 amino acids. From germline, CDR1 is SGDLS and CDR2 YYNGEE. The V gene lost 0 bases and the J gene lost 3 bases, with 6 bases spanning the gap.

This chain joins TRBV4-2 and TRBJ1-1; D unclear. CDR1 is LGHNA, CDR2 YNFKEQ, per germline. Trimming removed 4 bases at V and 0 bases at J, with 9 bases between. The CDR3 length is 14 residues. In DNA form, the CDR3 reads TGTGCCAGCAGCCCTGGAGTCATGAACACTGAAGCTTTCTTT. Translating gives CASSPGVMNTEAFF.

The table lists this clonotype with a few counts. This chain uses TRBV28 with TRBJ1-1; weak D call: TRBD1 (6 bases). Per germline, CDR1 MDHEN and CDR2 SYDVKM. Deletions cut 7 bases from V and 1 base from J, with 10 bases between. This CDR3 is built from 13 residues. CDR3 protein: CASILGGNTEAFF. Here the CDR3 DNA reads TGTGCCAGCATCTTAGGGGGGAACACTGAAGCTTTCTTT.

In its sample, this clonotype was seen once. V gene TRBV18 combines with J gene TRBJ1-4, with no clear D. The CDR3 has 17 amino acids. Per the germline V gene, CDR1 is KGHSH and CDR2 is LQKENI. V gave up 6 bases and J gave up 8 bases, with 25 bases separating them. The CDR3 region is CASSQTPTLGLKEKLFF. CDR3 DNA sequence: TGTGCCAGCTCCCAGACCCCCACCTTGGGATTAAAGGAAAAACTGTTTTTT.

CDR3: CSARDPGIWEEQYF. Written as DNA, the CDR3 is TGCAGTGCTAGAGACCCGGGGATCTGGGAGGAGCAGTACTTC. The chain recombines TRBV20-1 with TRBJ2-7; the D gene is possibly TRBD2 (5 bases). The V and J ends lost 0 bases and 7 bases respectively, with 16 bases between them. Germline CDR1 and CDR2: DFQATT and SNEGSKA (reference sequence). The CDR3 has 14 amino acids.

The J gene is TRBJ1-1, the V gene TRBV7-9; D gene unclear. The CDR3 is 15 amino acids. The V and J ends lost 5 bases and 1 base respectively, with 14 bases between them. Per the germline V gene, CDR1 is SEHNR and CDR2 is FQNEAQ (reference sequence). CDR3 nucleotide sequence: TGTGCCAGCAGCGACTCCGTTCAGACGAACACTGAAGCTTTCTTT. It specifies CASSDSVQTNTEAFF.

This clonotype was counted between two and nine times. The CDR3 sequence is CASSPHIHEQYF. The DNA of the CDR3 is TGTGCCAGCAGTCCCCACATCCACGAGCAGTACTTC. The chain combines TRBV27 with TRBJ2-7; no reliable D call. The CDR3 totals 12 residues. Looked up from germline, CDR1 is MNHEY and CDR2 is SMNVEV (reference sequence). V was trimmed by 5 bases and J by 5 bases, leaving 10 bases between them.